This passage covers 8 T cell receptor beta chains from one sample sequenced in a study of shared clonotypes between healthy human individuals. Here immunoSEQ multiplex PCR was the method, and the copy in TCRdb shows in-frame clones only, minus some. The table records about 2.2 million clones, about 94% of them present only once. CD45RO-negative, CCR7-positively selected cells formed the naive CD8 fraction, excluding terminally differentiated effector memory CD45RA+ cells. The sequenced material came from naive CD8+ T cells from PBMCs. These receptors were obtained from a man between 18 and 29 years old in good health. Some clones in this sample may be carry-over from other donors' samples.

This chain connects TRBV5-1 to TRBJ2-5, with D tentatively TRBD1 or TRBD2 (5 bases each). Germline V gene lookup returns CDR1 SGHRS and CDR2 YFSETQ. Trimming shortened V by 0 bases and J by 3 bases, and 21 bases separated the two germline ends. The CDR3 runs to 18 residues. The CDR3 is CASSLDSTGREAEETQYF. Written as DNA, the CDR3 is TGCGCCAGCAGCTTGGACAGTACGGGCAGGGAAGCGGAAGAGACCCAGTACTTC.

Details on this clone: One junction end disagrees with the germline gene, perhaps due to a read error. The rearrangement joins TRBV28 to TRBJ1-5; D unresolved. This CDR3 is 15 amino acids long. CDR1 is MDHEN, CDR2 SYDVKM, per germline. The CDR3 DNA reads TGTGCCTGCAGCCCTCGCCCGTATAGCAATCAGCCCCAGCATTTT. Translating gives CACSPRPYSNQPQHF.

This chain uses TRBV10-1 with TRBJ1-1; D gene unclear. The germline V and J ends were trimmed by 0 bases and 4 bases, with 6 bases remaining between them. From germline, CDR1 is WNHNN and CDR2 SYGVQD (reference sequence). CDR3 length: 13 residues. In nucleotides, the CDR3 is TGCGCCAGCAGTGAGTCTTCGGTCACTGAAGCTTTCTTT. This gives the protein CASSESSVTEAFF.

The rearrangement links TRBV7-6 to TRBJ2-7, with unresolved D. This CDR3 comprises 13 residues. The V and J ends lost 5 bases and 6 bases respectively, with 14 bases between them. Germline V lookup: CDR1 SGHVS, CDR2 FNYEAQ. This chain's CDR3 is CASSPALSGEQYF. CDR3 sequence (DNA): TGTGCCAGCAGCCCCGCTCTGTCGGGCGAGCAGTACTTC.

The V gene is TRBV11-2, the J gene TRBJ2-7, with D uncertain. Trimming left V 4 bases short and J 3 bases short, with 19 bases between. Germline CDR1 reads SGHAT; CDR2 reads FQNNGV. The CDR3 contains 16 residues. The CDR3 reads CASSSEWGPNYYEQYF. The DNA for the CDR3 is TGTGCCAGCAGCTCTGAATGGGGTCCCAACTACTACGAGCAGTACTTC. Filled out from reference TRBV11-2 and TRBJ2-7, the complete variable domain reads EAGVAQSPRYKIIEKRQSVAFWCNPISGHATLYWYQQILGQGPKLLIQFQNNGVVDDSQLPKDRFSAERLKGVDSTLKIQPAKLEDSAVYLCASSSEWGPNYYEQYFGPGTRLTVT.

The V call is TRBV6-5, the J call TRBJ2-1, with D possibly matching TRBD1 (6 bases). This CDR3 region has 15 residues. Germline V CDR1 and CDR2: MNHEY, SVGAGI. The germline V and J ends were trimmed by 0 bases and 5 bases, with 11 bases remaining between them. The CDR3: CASSYSRAGDNEQFF. CDR3 nucleotides: TGTGCCAGCAGTTACTCGAGGGCAGGGGACAATGAGCAGTTCTTC.

The rearrangement uses TRBV19 and TRBJ2-3, with 8 bases lining up with TRBD1. J was trimmed by 3 bases and V by 5 bases; bases with no gene match: 7. The CDR3 totals 15 residues. Germline-derived CDR1 and CDR2 are LNHDA and SQIVND (reference sequence). CDR3 sequence reads: CASSPHRGATDTQYF. The CDR3, as DNA: TGTGCCAGTAGTCCCCACAGGGGGGCTACAGATACGCAGTATTTT.

The rearrangement links TRBV7-6 to TRBJ1-1; the D is unclear. Germline CDR1 and CDR2: SGHVS and FNYEAQ. The CDR3 loop spans 12 amino acids. V was clipped by 4 bases and J by 11 bases, with 14 bases between them. The CDR3 nucleotides are TGTGCCAGCAGCTATAGAGGCTCCGAGGCTTTCTTT. It translates to CASSYRGSEAFF.